Sequencing of this TCR beta chain was carried out in a study of control samples from healthy donors and cancer patients. This CDR3 spans 16 amino acids. CDR1 and CDR2 (germline): SGHRS, YFSETQ. Between the trimmed V and J ends, which lost 0 bases and 4 bases, there was a span of 16 bases. Using immunoSEQ multiplex PCR, the repertoire was profiled, and TCRdb retains in-frame clones only, with some absent. The sample has under 200,000 clones; around 88% are singletons. V and J are TRBV5-1 and TRBJ1-2; tentatively, D is TRBD1 (6 bases). The sequence was obtained from a woman in her 30s in good health. Specimen: blood. For the CDR3, the DNA is TGCGCCAGCAGCTTGGAAGGACCGGCAGGGGCCTATGGCTACACCTTC. This translates into CASSLEGPAGAYGYTF.